The sequence of this T cell receptor beta chain was determined in a study of blood T cell repertoires in COVID-19. The length of the CDR3 is 15 residues. Trimming removed 8 bases from V and 1 base from J; junction bases left unmatched: 9. CDR1 and CDR2 (germline): MNHEY, SVGAGI. Clones were read by immunoSEQ multiplex PCR, and TCRdb kept only the in-frame ones, dropping some. The sample yields 350,000 or so clones, 88% seen once. Sequencing was performed on PBMCs or T cells enriched from blood (not recorded which). This chain joins TRBV6-5 and TRBJ2-7; 9 positions agree with TRBD2. This TCR was recovered from a woman under 40 who had been exposed to COVID-19. The CDR3 DNA follows: TGTGCCAGCGCCCTAGCGGGACTCCCTTCCTACGAGCAGTACTTC. It translates to CASALAGLPSYEQYF.